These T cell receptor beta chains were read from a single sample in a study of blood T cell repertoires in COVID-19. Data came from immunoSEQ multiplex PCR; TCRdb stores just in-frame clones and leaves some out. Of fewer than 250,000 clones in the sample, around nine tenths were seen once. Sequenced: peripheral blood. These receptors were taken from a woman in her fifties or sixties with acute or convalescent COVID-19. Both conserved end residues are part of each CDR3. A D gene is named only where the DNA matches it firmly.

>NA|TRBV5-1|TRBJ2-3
CASSPPADTQYF
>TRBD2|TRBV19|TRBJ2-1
CASSPPSGGAYNEQFF
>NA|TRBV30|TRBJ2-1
CAWETGVADYNEQFF
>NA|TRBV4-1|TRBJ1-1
CASSQDSQGMPYTEAFF
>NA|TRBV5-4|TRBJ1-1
CASSPGTPEAFF
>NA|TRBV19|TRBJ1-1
CATRHNLNTEAFF
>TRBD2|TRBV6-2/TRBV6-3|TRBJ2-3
CASSWGSGRTDTQYF
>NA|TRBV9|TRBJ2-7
CASSVGRSRGYEQYF
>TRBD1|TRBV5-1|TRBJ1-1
CASRWGQQNTEAFF
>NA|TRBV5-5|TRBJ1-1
CASAGGYGTEAFF
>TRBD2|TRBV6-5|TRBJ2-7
CASCTSGIGYEQYF
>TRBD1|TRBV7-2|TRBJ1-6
CASSLAPGGNSPLHF
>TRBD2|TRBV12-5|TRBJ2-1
CASGKPGLAGGLEQFF
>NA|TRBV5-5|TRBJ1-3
CASSSAGNTIYF
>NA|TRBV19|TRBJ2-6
CASSSRDGSGANVLTF
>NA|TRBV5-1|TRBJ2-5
CASDLGGYGQETQYF
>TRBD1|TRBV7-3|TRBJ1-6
CASSSQGDNSPLHF
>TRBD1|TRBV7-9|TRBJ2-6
CASSVGQGVAGANVLTF
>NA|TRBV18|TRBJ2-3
CASSPPPRGLSTDTQYF
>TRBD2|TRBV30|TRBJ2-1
CAWTSGRTNEQFF
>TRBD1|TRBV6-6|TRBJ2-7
CASSGQGASEQYF
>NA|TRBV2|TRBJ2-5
CASTGETQYF
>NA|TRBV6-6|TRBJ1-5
CASLRTAPLNQPQHF
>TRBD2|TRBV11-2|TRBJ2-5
CASSRGRGGETQYF